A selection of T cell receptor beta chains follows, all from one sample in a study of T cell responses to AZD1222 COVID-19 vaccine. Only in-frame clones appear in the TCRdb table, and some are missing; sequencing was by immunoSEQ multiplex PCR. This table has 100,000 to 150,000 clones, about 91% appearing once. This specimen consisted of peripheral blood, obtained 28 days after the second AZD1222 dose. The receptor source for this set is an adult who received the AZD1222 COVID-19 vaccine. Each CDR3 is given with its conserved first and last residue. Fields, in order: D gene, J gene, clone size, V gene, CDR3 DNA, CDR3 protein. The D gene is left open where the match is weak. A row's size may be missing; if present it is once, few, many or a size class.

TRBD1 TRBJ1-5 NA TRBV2 TGTGCCAGCAGTTCAATGACAGGGGGTAGCAATCAGCCCCAGCATTTT CASSSMTGGSNQPQHF
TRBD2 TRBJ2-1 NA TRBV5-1 TGCGCCAGCAGCTTGGGGACTAGCGGGGGGACTTACAATGAGCAGTTCTTC CASSLGTSGGTYNEQFF
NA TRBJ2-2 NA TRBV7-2 TGTGCCAGCAGCTTAGGAACCGGCACCGGGGAGCTGTTTTTT CASSLGTGTGELFF
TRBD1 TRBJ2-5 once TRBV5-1 TGCGCCACCTCACGAGGACAGGGGGCGGGGGAGACCCAGTACTTC CATSRGQGAGETQYF
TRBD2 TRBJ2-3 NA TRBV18 TGTGCCAGCTCACCACTTGCGGGAGGGGATACGCAGTATTTT CASSPLAGGDTQYF
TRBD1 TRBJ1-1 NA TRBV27 TGTGCCAGCAGTTTAAGGGGACAGTATGAAGCTTTCTTT CASSLRGQYEAFF
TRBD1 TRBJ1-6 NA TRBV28 TGTGCCACCTTTGCGGGGACAGGGAGTTCACCCCTCCACTTT CATFAGTGSSPLHF
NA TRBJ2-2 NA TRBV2 TGTGCCAGCAGTGAACTACCGGTCGGGGAGCTGTTTTTT CASSELPVGELFF
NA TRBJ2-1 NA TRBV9 TGTGCCAGCAGCCCCCGTTTGGGGCCCAGCTCCTACAATGAGCAGTTCTTC CASSPRLGPSSYNEQFF
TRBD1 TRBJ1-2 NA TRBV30 TGTGCCTGGAGGGGGGGACAGGGAAACTATGGCTACACCTTC CAWRGGQGNYGYTF
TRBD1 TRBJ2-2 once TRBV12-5 TGTGCTAGTGGTCCGCCGGGACAGGGGGCCGGGGAGCTGTTTTTT CASGPPGQGAGELFF
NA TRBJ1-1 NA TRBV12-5 TGTGCTAGTGGTTTGCTGGCCAACACTGAAGCTTTCTTT CASGLLANTEAFF
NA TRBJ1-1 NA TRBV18 TGTGCCAGCTCATCTTATTTCGTAGTCTCGAACACTGAAGCTTTCTTT CASSSYFVVSNTEAFF
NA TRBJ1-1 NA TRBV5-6 TGTGCCAGCAGCTCGGTGGCAAGCACTGAAGCTTTCTTT CASSSVASTEAFF
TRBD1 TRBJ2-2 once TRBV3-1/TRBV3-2 TGTGCCAGCAGCCTCGGGACAGGGAACACCGGGGAGCTGTTTTTT CASSLGTGNTGELFF
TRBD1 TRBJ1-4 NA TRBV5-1 TGCGCCAGCAGCTTACAGGGGGCAACTAATGAAAAACTGTTTTTT CASSLQGATNEKLFF
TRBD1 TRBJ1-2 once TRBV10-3 TGTGCCATCAGTTCGGGACAGCTGACTAACTATGGCTACACCTTC CAISSGQLTNYGYTF
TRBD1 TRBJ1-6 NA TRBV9 TGTGCCAGCAGCCCACCCGGAACAGGGGGCTTTATTTCACCCCTCCACTTT CASSPPGTGGFISPLHF
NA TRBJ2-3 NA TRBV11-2 TGTGCCAGCAGCCCGACCCGGGCCGGTACGCAGTATTTT CASSPTRAGTQYF
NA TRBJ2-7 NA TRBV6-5 TGTGCCAGCAGTTACCAGGCCGACAGACCCTCCTACGAGCAGTACTTC CASSYQADRPSYEQYF
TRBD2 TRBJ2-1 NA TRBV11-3 TGTGCCAGCAACCTACTAGCGGGAGGCGGGGATGAGCAGTTCTTC CASNLLAGGGDEQFF
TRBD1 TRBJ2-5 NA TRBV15 TGTGCCACCAGCAAGGGACAGCCCCAAGAGACCCAGTACTTC CATSKGQPQETQYF
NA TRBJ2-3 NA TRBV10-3 TGTGCCATCAGTGAGTCGGTGGGCGCAGATACGCAGTATTTT CAISESVGADTQYF
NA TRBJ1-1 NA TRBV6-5 TGTGCCAGCAGTTACAGGGGGGGACGGGGGACTGAAGCTTTCTTT CASSYRGGRGTEAFF
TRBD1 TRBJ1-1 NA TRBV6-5 TGTGCCAGCAGTTACTCGATAGGACAGGGGAAAACTGAAGCTTTCTTT CASSYSIGQGKTEAFF
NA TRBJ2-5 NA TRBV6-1 TGTGCCAGCAGTGAAATCACAGGGACCCCAACGGAGACCCAGTACTTC CASSEITGTPTETQYF
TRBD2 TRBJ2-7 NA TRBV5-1 TGCGCCAGTTCGCCCGGGACTAGCGGGGAGCAGTACTTC CASSPGTSGEQYF
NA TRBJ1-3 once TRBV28 TGTGCCAGCATATCCCACCGCAGACAGGTGGAAGGAAACACCATATATTTT CASISHRRQVEGNTIYF
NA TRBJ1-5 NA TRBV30 TGTGCCTGGAGCTCAGAAAGCAATCAGCCCCAGCATTTT CAWSSESNQPQHF
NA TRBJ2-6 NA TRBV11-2 TGTGCCAGCAGCATCCGAGACGGTGGGGCCAACGTCCTGACTTTC CASSIRDGGANVLTF
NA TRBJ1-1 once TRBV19 TGTGCCAGTAGTATAGGTTGGGGGGATACTGAAGCTTTCTTT CASSIGWGDTEAFF
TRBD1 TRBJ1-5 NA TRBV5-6 TGTGCCAGCAGCTACAGGGGCGGTCAGCCCCAGCATTTT CASSYRGGQPQHF
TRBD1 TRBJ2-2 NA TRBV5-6 TGTGCCAGCAGCTTGGTTGGACAGGGCGCCGGGGAGCTGTTTTTT CASSLVGQGAGELFF
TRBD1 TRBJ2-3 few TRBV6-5 TGTGCCAGCAGAACCGGGACAGGGGCAGATACGCAGTATTTT CASRTGTGADTQYF
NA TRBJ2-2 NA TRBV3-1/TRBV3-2 TGTGCCAGCAGCCCCCGGGGGGCAGCATGGTCGAACACCGGGGAGCTGTTTTTT CASSPRGAAWSNTGELFF
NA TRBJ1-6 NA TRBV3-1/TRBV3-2 TGTGCCAGCAGGCAAGGGGCGGGGTGGACACCCCTCCACTTT CASRQGAGWTPLHF
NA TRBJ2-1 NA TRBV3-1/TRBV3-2 TGTGCCAGCAGCCTCGGACTCCGGGATGAGCAGTTCTTC CASSLGLRDEQFF
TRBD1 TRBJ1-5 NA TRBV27 TGTGCCAGCAGTTCCACGGGACAGGGGAATCAGCCCCAGCATTTT CASSSTGQGNQPQHF
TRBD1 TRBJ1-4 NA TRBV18 TGTGCCAGCTCACCACGGGAAGTACAGGGGTCTAATGAAAAACTGTTTTTT CASSPREVQGSNEKLFF
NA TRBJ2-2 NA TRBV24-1 TGTGCCACGAGACAGAACACCGGGGAGCTGTTTTTT CATRQNTGELFF
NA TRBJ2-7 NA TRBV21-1 TGTGCCAGCAGCTTCCTGGGACAGGGTCGGTACGAGCAGTACTTC CASSFLGQGRYEQYF
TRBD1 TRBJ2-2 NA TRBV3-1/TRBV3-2 TGTGCCAGCAGCCACGGGACAGCCGGGGAGCTGTTTTTT CASSHGTAGELFF
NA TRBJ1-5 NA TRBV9 TGTGCCAGCAGCGTATGGGGGGATCAGCCCCAGCATTTT CASSVWGDQPQHF
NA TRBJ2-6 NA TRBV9 TGTGCCAGCAGCCCGAAGCGGGCTGGGGCCAACGTCCTGACTTTC CASSPKRAGANVLTF
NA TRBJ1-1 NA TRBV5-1 TGCGCCAGCAGCTTGGGGGTGGATTTCAACGAAGCTTTCTTT CASSLGVDFNEAFF
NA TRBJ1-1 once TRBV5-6 TGTGCCAGCAGCTTGAAAGGGTGGAACACTGAAGCTTTCTTT CASSLKGWNTEAFF
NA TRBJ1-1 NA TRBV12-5 TGTGCTAGTGGCCAAGGACCGTATGAAGCTTTCTTT CASGQGPYEAFF
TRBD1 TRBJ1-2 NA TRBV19 TGTGCCAGTAGGCCAACAGGGGCTAACTATGGCTACACCTTC CASRPTGANYGYTF
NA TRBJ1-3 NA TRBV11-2 TGTGCCAGCAGCTTAGACAGCTTGTCGGGAAACACCATATATTTT CASSLDSLSGNTIYF
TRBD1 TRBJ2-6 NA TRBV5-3 TGTGCCAGAAGCCCCGGGACAGACGAAATCTCTGGGGCCAACGTCCTGACTTTC CARSPGTDEISGANVLTF
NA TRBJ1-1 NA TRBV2 TGTGCCAGCAGTCCCATACAGAACACTGAAGCTTTCTTT CASSPIQNTEAFF
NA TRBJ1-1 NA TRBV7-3 TGTGCCAGCAGCTTAACTCGAGCTTCCGATATGAACACTGAAGCTTTCTTT CASSLTRASDMNTEAFF
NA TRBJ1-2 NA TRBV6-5 TGTGCCAGCAGGACGACTGACTATGGCTACACCTTC CASRTTDYGYTF
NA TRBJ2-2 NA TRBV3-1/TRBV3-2 TGTGCCAGCAGCCAAGTAGGGGAAGGGGCGAACACCGGGGAGCTGTTTTTT CASSQVGEGANTGELFF
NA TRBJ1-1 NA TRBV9 TGTGCCAGCAGCCCGCCGGTGGGGACTGAAGCTTTCTTT CASSPPVGTEAFF
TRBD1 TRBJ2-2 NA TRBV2 TGTGCCAGTAGGACAGGGGTCGCCACCGGGGAGCTGTTTTTT CASRTGVATGELFF
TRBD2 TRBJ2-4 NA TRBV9 TGTGCCAGCAGCCCCGGGACTAGCGCCTGGGGCATTCAGTACTTC CASSPGTSAWGIQYF
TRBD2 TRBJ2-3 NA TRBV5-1 TGCGCCAGCAGGATTAGCGGGGCTGCGGGCACAGATACGCAGTATTTT CASRISGAAGTDTQYF
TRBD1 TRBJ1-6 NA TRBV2 TGTGCCAGCAGTGAAGGACAGGGTGGCTCACCCCTCCACTTT CASSEGQGGSPLHF
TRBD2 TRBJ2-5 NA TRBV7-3 TGTGCCAGCAGCCCGAGACTAGCGGGTTGGGAGACCCAGTACTTC CASSPRLAGWETQYF